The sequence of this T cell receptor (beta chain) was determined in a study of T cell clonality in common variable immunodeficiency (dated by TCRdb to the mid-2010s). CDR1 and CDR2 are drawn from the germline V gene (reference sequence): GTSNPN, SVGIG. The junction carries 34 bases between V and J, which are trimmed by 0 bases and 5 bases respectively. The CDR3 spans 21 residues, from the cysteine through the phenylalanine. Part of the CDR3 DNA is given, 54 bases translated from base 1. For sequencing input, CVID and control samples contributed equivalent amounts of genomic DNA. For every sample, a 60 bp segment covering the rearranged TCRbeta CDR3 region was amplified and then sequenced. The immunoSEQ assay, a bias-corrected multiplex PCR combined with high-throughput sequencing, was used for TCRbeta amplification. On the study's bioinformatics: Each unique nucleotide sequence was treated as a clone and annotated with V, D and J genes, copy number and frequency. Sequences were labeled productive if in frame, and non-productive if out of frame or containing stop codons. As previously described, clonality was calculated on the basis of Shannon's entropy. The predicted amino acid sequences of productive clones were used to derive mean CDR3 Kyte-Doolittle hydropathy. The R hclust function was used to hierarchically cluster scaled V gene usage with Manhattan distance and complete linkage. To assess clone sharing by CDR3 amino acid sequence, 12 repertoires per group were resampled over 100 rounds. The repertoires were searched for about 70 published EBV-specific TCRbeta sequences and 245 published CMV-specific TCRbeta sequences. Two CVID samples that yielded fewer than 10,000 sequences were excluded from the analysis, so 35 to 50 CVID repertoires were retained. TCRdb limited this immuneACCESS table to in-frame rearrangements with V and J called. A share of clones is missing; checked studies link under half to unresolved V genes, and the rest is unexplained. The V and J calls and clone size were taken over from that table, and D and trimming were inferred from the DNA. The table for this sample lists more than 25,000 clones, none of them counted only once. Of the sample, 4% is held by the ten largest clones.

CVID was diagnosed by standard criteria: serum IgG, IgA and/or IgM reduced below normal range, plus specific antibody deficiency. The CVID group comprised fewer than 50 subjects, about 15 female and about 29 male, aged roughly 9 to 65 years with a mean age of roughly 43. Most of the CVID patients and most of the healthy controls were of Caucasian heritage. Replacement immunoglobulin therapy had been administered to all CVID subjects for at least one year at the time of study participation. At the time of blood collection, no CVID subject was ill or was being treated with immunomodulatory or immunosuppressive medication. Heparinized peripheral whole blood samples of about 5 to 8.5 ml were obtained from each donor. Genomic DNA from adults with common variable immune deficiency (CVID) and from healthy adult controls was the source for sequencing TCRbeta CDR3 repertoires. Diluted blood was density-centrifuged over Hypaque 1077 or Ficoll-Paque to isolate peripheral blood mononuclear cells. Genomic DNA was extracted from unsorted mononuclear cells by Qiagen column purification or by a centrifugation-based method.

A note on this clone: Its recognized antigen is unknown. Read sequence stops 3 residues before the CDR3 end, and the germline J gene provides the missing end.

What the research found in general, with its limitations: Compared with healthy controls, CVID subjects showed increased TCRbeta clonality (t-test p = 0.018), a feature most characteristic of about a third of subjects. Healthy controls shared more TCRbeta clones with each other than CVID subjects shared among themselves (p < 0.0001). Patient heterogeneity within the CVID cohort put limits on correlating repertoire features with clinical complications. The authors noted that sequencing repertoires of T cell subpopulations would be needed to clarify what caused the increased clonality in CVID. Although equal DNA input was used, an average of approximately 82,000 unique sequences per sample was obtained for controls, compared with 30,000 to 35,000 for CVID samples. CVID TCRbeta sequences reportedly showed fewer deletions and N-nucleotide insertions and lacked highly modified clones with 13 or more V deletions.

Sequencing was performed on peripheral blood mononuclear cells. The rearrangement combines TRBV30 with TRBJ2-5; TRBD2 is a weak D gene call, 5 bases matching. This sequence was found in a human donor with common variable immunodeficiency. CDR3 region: CAWSVFYAGPGRPRAGETQYF. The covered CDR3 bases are TGTGCCTGGAGTGTATTTTACGCCGGACCGGGGAGACCGCGCGCCGGGGAGACC.